The rows below give T cell receptor beta chains drawn from one sample of a study of blood T cell repertoires in COVID-19. Produced via immunoSEQ multiplex PCR; TCRdb's table is partial and in-frame only. Among approximately 150,000 clones listed, about 87% were seen once. Sequencing used peripheral blood. These receptor sequences come from an elderly woman with COVID-19, enrolled during active disease. Each CDR3 is given with its conserved first and last residue. A D gene is named only where the DNA matches it firmly. Expanded clones are given a class, and other clones once, few, many or no size at all.

abundance | j_gene | v_gene | d_gene | CDR3nt | CDR3aa
. | TRBJ1-2 | TRBV9 | TRBD1 | TGTGCCAGCAGCGCCCGGGACAGGGGGCCCACTCTTAACTATGGCTACACCTTC | CASSARDRGPTLNYGYTF
. | TRBJ1-6 | TRBV5-6 | TRBD1 | TGTGCCAGCAGCAGGGACAGGGTGCCTTCACCCCTCCACTTT | CASSRDRVPSPLHF
. | TRBJ2-2 | TRBV24-1 | . | TGTGCCACCAGTGATTTGCGGGGATACACCGGGGAGCTGTTTTTT | CATSDLRGYTGELFF
. | TRBJ2-4 | TRBV19 | . | TGTGCCAGTAGTATCCGCAGGGATAAAAACATTCAGTACTTC | CASSIRRDKNIQYF
. | TRBJ2-1 | TRBV18 | TRBD2 | TGTGCCAGCTCACCGGGACTAGCAGGGGAGCAGTTCTTC | CASSPGLAGEQFF
. | TRBJ2-1 | TRBV27 | . | TGTGCCAGCAGCCTGCAGGGAAACCACTACGCTGAGCAGTTCTTC | CASSLQGNHYAEQFF
. | TRBJ1-5 | TRBV3-1/TRBV3-2 | . | TGTGCCAGCAGCCAAGCTTGGGGGGAGCCCCAGCATTTT | CASSQAWGEPQHF
. | TRBJ2-5 | TRBV11-2 | . | TGTGCCAGCAGCTTAGATCCGGCGGGCGAGACCCAGTACTTC | CASSLDPAGETQYF
. | TRBJ1-3 | TRBV5-1 | . | TGCGCCAGCAGCCCCTTGCAGGGGTCCGGAAACACCATATATTTT | CASSPLQGSGNTIYF
once | TRBJ1-4 | TRBV5-1 | TRBD1 | TGCGCCAGCAGCTTGGGTGACAGGGATTACGAAAAACTGTTTTTT | CASSLGDRDYEKLFF
. | TRBJ2-5 | TRBV6-2/TRBV6-3 | TRBD1 | TGTGCCAGCAGTCAGGACAGGGGGCGGATAGAGACCCAGTACTTC | CASSQDRGRIETQYF
once | TRBJ1-5 | TRBV19 | TRBD1 | TGTGCCAGTAGTATAGACGGGACAGGGGGACGGGGTCAGCCCCAGCATTTT | CASSIDGTGGRGQPQHF
. | TRBJ1-5 | TRBV27 | TRBD1 | TGTGCCAGCGGCACACAGGGGGGCAATCAGCCCCAGCATTTT | CASGTQGGNQPQHF
. | TRBJ2-5 | TRBV6-2/TRBV6-3 | TRBD2 | TGTGCCAGCAGTTATGGGACTAGCGGGAGACCTTTAGAGACCCAGTACTTC | CASSYGTSGRPLETQYF
few | TRBJ2-7 | TRBV19 | TRBD2 | TGTGCCAGTAGTACGGGACTAGCGGGCAACCGCTACGAGCAGTACTTC | CASSTGLAGNRYEQYF
. | TRBJ2-1 | TRBV6-5 | . | TGTGCCAGCAGCCTAACCGCGAATGAGCAGTTCTTC | CASSLTANEQFF
once | TRBJ2-1 | TRBV10-3 | TRBD2 | TGTGCCATCAGTGAGTCTGGGGCTAGCGGTTTAAACGAGCAGTTCTTC | CAISESGASGLNEQFF
. | TRBJ2-3 | TRBV7-5 | . | TGTGCCAGAGGCAGACTTCATCACTCCATCACAGATACGCAGTATTTT | CARGRLHHSITDTQYF
. | TRBJ1-4 | TRBV4-3 | . | TGCGCCAGCAGCCATTTTAGGGGTGCAACTAATGAAAAACTGTTTTTT | CASSHFRGATNEKLFF
. | TRBJ2-1 | TRBV10-3 | . | TGTGCCATCACCGGACAGCTGACCTACAATGAGCAGTTCTTC | CAITGQLTYNEQFF
. | TRBJ2-7 | TRBV20-1 | . | TGCAGTGCACTGGTCTCCTACGAGCAGTACTTC | CSALVSYEQYF
. | TRBJ2-7 | TRBV5-1 | TRBD2 | TGCGCCAGCAGCTTGGGGTCTAGCGGGATTTCCTACGAGCAGTACTTC | CASSLGSSGISYEQYF
. | TRBJ1-1 | TRBV5-4 | TRBD1 | TGTGCCAGCAGTACACAGGGGTACACTGAAGCTTTCTTT | CASSTQGYTEAFF
. | TRBJ2-7 | TRBV15 | TRBD2 | TGTGCCACCAGCGGTAGCGGGAGAAGGGTCGAGCAGTACTTC | CATSGSGRRVEQYF
. | TRBJ2-5 | TRBV3-1/TRBV3-2 | . | TGTGCCAGCAGCCGAGCAGGTCGGTCGTACCAAGAGACCCAGTACTTC | CASSRAGRSYQETQYF
. | TRBJ2-7 | TRBV20-1 | . | TGCAGTGCCAGTCAGGGCTACGAGCAGTACTTC | CSASQGYEQYF
. | TRBJ1-5 | TRBV28 | TRBD1 | TGTGCCAGCAGTTTTCCAGGGGGCGTTAATCAGCCCCAGCATTTT | CASSFPGGVNQPQHF
. | TRBJ1-2 | TRBV21-1 | . | TGTGCCAGCAGCAAACCAGACAGGGATGGCTACACCTTC | CASSKPDRDGYTF
few | TRBJ2-3 | TRBV5-1 | TRBD2 | TGCGCCAGCAGCACGGGGGGAATGGGTAGCACAGATACGCAGTATTTT | CASSTGGMGSTDTQYF
. | TRBJ1-6 | TRBV19 | TRBD1 | TGTGCCAGTAGTGCCGGACAGGCCCATAATTCACCCCTCCACTTT | CASSAGQAHNSPLHF
. | TRBJ1-2 | TRBV19 | TRBD1 | TGTGCCAGTAGACGGACAGGTATCTATGGCTACACCTTC | CASRRTGIYGYTF
. | TRBJ1-1 | TRBV10-1 | TRBD1 | TGCGCCAGCACCCAAGGGGGACAGGGCACTGAAGCTTTCTTT | CASTQGGQGTEAFF
. | TRBJ2-5 | TRBV6-2/TRBV6-3 | . | TGTGCCAGCAGTTACATCCTTAATAGGGGCGTCGGAGAGACCCAGTACTTC | CASSYILNRGVGETQYF
. | TRBJ2-7 | TRBV3-1/TRBV3-2 | . | TGTGCCAGCAGCCAAGGGCCTTACGAGCAGTACTTC | CASSQGPYEQYF
. | TRBJ2-7 | TRBV5-1 | TRBD2 | TGCGCCAGCAGCATAGCGGGAGGAGGTGCATACGAGCAGTACTTC | CASSIAGGGAYEQYF
. | TRBJ1-2 | TRBV6-1 | . | TGTGCCAGCAGTGAAAGACTGGCTAACTATGGCTACACCTTC | CASSERLANYGYTF
few | TRBJ1-6 | TRBV28 | TRBD1 | TGTGCCAGCAGACTACAGGGGGCGGACCTCCACTTT | CASRLQGADLHF
. | TRBJ1-5 | TRBV10-3 | . | TGTGCCATCAGTGATATGCAGGGCCAGCCCCAGCATTTT | CAISDMQGQPQHF
. | TRBJ2-6 | TRBV5-1 | . | TGCGCCAGCAGCCCGCGCCCCGGGGCCAACGTCCTGACTTTC | CASSPRPGANVLTF
few | TRBJ1-2 | TRBV28 | . | TGTGCCAGCAGTGTAGGACAGATCTATGGCTACACCTTC | CASSVGQIYGYTF
. | TRBJ1-1 | TRBV2 | TRBD1 | TGTGCCAGCAGACGACAGGGGAACCCGAACACTGAAGCTTTCTTT | CASRRQGNPNTEAFF
. | TRBJ2-2 | TRBV9 | . | TGTGCCAGCAGCGTGTCCATCGGCACCGGGGAGCTGTTTTTT | CASSVSIGTGELFF
. | TRBJ2-3 | TRBV5-4 | . | TGTGCCAGCAGCCCAACGACATCTAGCACAGATACGCAGTATTTT | CASSPTTSSTDTQYF
. | TRBJ1-1 | TRBV20-1 | . | TGCAGTGCCAGGGACAATGAAGCTTTCTTT | CSARDNEAFF
. | TRBJ1-4 | TRBV4-3 | TRBD1 | TGCGCCAGCAGCCTTGCCGACAGGGGGATAAATGAAAAACTGTTTTTT | CASSLADRGINEKLFF
once | TRBJ1-1 | TRBV11-3 | . | TGTGCCAGCAGCTTAGATAGGGGGACCCCTTTCTTT | CASSLDRGTPFF
. | TRBJ2-2 | TRBV4-3 | TRBD1 | TGCGCCAGCAGCCAAGGGGACAGGGTTCGGGAGCTGTTTTTT | CASSQGDRVRELFF
. | TRBJ2-5 | TRBV6-2/TRBV6-3 | . | TGTGCCAGCAGCCCCGGACTAAGGGGTCCAGAGACCCAGTACTTC | CASSPGLRGPETQYF
. | TRBJ1-6 | TRBV3-1/TRBV3-2 | TRBD1 | TGTGCCAGCAGCCTGCGGACAGGCAGCTCCTATAATTCACCCCTCCACTTT | CASSLRTGSSYNSPLHF